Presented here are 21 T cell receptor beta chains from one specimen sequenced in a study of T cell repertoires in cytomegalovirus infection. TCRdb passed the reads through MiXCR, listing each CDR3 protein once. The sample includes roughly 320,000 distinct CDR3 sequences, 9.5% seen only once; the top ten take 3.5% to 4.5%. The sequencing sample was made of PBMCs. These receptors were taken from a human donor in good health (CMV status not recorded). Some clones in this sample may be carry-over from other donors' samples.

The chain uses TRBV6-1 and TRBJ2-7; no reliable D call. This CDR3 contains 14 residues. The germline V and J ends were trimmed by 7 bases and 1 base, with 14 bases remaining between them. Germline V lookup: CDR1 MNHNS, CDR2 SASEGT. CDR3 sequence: CASKESASSYEQYF. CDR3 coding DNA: TGTGCCAGCAAGGAATCTGCGAGTTCCTACGAGCAGTACTTC.

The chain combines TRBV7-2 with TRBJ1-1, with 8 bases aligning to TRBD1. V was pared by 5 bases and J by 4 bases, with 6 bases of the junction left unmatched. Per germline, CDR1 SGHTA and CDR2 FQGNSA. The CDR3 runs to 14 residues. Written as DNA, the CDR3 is TGTGCCAGCAGCGCGCAGGGGGCTGGCACTGAAGCTTTCTTT. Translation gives CASSAQGAGTEAFF.

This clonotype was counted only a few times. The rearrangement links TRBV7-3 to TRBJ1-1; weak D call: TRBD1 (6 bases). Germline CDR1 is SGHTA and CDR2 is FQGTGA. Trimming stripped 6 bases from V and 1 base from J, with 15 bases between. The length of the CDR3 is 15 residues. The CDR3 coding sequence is TGTGCCAGCAGGTATTACGGGACAAAGAACACTGAAGCTTTCTTT. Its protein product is CASRYYGTKNTEAFF.

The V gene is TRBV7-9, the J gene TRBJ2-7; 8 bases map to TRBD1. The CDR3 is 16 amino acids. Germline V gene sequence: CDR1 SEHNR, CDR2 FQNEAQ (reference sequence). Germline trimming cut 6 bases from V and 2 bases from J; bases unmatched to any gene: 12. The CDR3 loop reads CASSIPGQGAPYEQYF. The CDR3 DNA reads TGTGCCAGCAGTATCCCAGGACAGGGAGCTCCCTACGAGCAGTACTTC.

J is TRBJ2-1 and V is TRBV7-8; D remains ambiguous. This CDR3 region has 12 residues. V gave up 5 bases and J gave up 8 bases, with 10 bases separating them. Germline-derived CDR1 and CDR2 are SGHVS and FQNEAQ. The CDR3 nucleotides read TGTGCCAGCAGCCCGCTAGTCTATGAGCAGTTCTTC. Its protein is CASSPLVYEQFF.

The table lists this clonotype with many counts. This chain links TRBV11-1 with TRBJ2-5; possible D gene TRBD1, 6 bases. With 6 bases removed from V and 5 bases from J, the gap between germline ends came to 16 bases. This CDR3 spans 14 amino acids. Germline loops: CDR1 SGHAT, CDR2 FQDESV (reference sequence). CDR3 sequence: CASRRRTEQETQYF. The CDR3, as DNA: TGTGCCAGCAGGCGCAGGACAGAGCAGGAGACCCAGTACTTC. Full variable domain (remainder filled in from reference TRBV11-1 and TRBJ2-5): EAEVAQSPRYKITEKSQAVAFWCDPISGHATLYWYRQILGQGPELLVQFQDESVVDDSQLPKDRFSAERLKGVDSTLKIQPAELGDSAMYLCASRRRTEQETQYFGPGTRLLVL.

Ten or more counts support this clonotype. The CDR3: CASSPLSGTGGTDTQYF. The CDR3 DNA reads TGCGCCAGCAGCCCGTTAAGTGGGACAGGCGGCACAGATACGCAGTATTTT. V usage is TRBV5-1 and J usage is TRBJ2-3; TRBD1 agrees at 8 bases. V lost 4 bases, J lost 1 base, and 11 bases stayed unmatched. Germline V gives CDR1 SGHRS, CDR2 YFSETQ. This CDR3 has 17 residues.

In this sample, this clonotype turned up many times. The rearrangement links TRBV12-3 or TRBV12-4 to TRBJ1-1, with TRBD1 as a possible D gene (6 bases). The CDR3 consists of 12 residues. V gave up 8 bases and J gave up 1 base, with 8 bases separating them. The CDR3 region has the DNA TGTGCCAGCGGGGGCGAGAACACTGAAGCTTTCTTT. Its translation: CASGGENTEAFF.

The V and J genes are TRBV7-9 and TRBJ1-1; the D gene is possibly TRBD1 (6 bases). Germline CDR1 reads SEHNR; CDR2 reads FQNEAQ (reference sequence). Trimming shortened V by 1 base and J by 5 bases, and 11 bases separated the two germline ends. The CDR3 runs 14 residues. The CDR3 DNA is TGTGCCAGCAGCTTAGGGGGGGCCGTGACTGAAGCTTTCTTT. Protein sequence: CASSLGGAVTEAFF.

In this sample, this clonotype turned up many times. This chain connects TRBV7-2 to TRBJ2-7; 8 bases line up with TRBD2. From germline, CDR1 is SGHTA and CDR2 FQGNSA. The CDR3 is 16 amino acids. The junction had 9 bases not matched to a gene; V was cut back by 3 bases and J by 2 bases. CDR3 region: CASSFALAGTTYEQYF. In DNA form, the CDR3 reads TGTGCCAGCAGCTTCGCCCTAGCGGGTACCACCTACGAGCAGTACTTC. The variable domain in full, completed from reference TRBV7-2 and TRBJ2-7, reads GAGVSQSPSNKVTEKGKDVELRCDPISGHTALYWYRQSLGQGLEFLIYFQGNSAPDKSGLPSDRFSAERTGGSVSTLTIQRTQQEDSAVYLCASSFALAGTTYEQYFGPGTRLTVT.

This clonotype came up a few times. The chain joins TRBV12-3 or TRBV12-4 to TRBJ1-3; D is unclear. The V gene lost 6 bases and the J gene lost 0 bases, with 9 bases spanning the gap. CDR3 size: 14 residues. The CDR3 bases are TGTGCCAGCAGCCCCGGGAGCTCTGGAAACACCATATATTTT. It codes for CASSPGSSGNTIYF.

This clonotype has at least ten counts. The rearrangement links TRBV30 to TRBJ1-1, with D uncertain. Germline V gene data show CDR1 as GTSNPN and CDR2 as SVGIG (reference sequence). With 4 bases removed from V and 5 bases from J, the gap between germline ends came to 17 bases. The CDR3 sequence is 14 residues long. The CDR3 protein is CAWNTNLLHTEAFF. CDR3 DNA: TGTGCCTGGAATACCAACCTTCTGCATACTGAAGCTTTCTTT. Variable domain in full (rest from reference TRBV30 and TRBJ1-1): SQTIHQWPATLVQPVGSPLSLECTVEGTSNPNLYWYRQAAGRGLQLLFYSVGIGQISSEVPQNLSASRPQDRQFILSSKKLLLSDSGFYLCAWNTNLLHTEAFFGQGTRLTVV.

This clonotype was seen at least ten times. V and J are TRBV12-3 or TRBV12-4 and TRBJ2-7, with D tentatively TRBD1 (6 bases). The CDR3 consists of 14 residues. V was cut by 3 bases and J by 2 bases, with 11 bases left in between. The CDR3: CASSLAQGPYEQYF. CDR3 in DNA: TGTGCCAGCAGTTTGGCTCAGGGGCCCTACGAGCAGTACTTC.

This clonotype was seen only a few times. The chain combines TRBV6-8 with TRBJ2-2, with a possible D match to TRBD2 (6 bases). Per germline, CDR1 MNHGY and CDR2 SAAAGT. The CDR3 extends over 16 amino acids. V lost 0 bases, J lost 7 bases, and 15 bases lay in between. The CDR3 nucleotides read TGTGCCAGCAGTTACTCGGCTGGAGCAGCGGGCGGGGAGCTGTTTTTT. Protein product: CASSYSAGAAGGELFF.

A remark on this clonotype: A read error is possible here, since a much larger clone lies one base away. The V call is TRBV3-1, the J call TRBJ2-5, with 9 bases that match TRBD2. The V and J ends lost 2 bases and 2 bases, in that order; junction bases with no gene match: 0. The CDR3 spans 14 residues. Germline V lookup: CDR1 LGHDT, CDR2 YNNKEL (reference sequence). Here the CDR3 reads CASSQLAGQETQYF. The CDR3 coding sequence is TGTGCCAGCAGCCAACTAGCGGGGCAAGAGACCCAGTACTTC.

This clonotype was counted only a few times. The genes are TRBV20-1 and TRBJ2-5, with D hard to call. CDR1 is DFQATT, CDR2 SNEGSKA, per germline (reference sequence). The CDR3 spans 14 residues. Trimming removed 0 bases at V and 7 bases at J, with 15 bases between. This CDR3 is CSARDITALGTQYF. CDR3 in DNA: TGCAGTGCTAGAGATATTACGGCCTTGGGGACCCAGTACTTC.

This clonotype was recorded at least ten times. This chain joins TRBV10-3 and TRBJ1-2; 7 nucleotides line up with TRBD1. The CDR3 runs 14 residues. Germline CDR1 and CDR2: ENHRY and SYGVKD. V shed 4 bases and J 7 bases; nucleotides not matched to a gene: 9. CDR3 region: CAISAPGGSGGYTF. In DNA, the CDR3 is TGTGCCATCAGTGCCCCAGGGGGTTCTGGTGGCTACACCTTC.

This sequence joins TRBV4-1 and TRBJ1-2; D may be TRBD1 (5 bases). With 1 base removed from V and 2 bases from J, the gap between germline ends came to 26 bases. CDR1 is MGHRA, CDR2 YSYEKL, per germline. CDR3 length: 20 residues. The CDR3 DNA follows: TGCGCCAGCAGCCAAGGTTTGGGGGGGGTTATAACGGTGCGAAACTATGGCTACACCTTC. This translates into CASSQGLGGVITVRNYGYTF.

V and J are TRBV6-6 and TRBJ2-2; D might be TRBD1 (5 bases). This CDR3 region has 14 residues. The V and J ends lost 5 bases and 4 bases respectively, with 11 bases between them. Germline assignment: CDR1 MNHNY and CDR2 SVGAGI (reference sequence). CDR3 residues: CASSPRAITGELFF. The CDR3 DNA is TGTGCCAGCAGTCCCAGGGCCATCACCGGGGAGCTGTTTTTT.

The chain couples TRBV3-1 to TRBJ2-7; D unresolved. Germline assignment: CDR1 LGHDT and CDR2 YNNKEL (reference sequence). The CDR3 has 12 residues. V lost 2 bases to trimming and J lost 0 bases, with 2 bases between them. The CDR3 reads CASSQLSYEQYF. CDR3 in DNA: TGTGCCAGCAGCCAACTCTCCTACGAGCAGTACTTC.

The CDR3 coding sequence is TGTGCCAGCAGCCCTGGACAGGGGGCGGGCACCGGGGAGCTGTTTTTT. Translation gives CASSPGQGAGTGELFF. The V gene is TRBV5-4, the J gene TRBJ2-2, with TRBD1 matching over 11 bases. Germline V lookup: CDR1 SGHNT, CDR2 YYREEE (reference sequence). This CDR3 region has 16 residues. Germline trimming cut 4 bases from V and 4 bases from J; bases unmatched to any gene: 6.